Each of the 3 T cell receptor beta chains below was sequenced from the same sample in a study of CXCR3-negative and CXCR3-positive naive CD8 T cells. Findings and caveats of the study: Relative to CXCR3-negative naive cells, CXCR3-positive naive cells had more hydrophobic TRB CDR3s.

TRB cDNA libraries were made by UMI-labeled 5' RACE. After re-calling the 5' RACE reads, TCRdb lists one entry per CDR3 protein, DNA absent. The sample has some 150,000 distinct CDR3 sequences. The antigens these receptors bind are not known. The sample consisted of naive CXCR3+ CD8+ T cells from blood. Sample subset: CD45RO-CCR7+CD27+CD95- naive CD8+ T cells expressing CXCR3 (TNR3+). The receptors stem from a human donor in good health. Some clones in this sample may be carry-over from other donors' samples.

The chain is built from TRBV7-6 and TRBJ2-1; TCRdb calls TRBD1, which cannot be checked without DNA. CDR1 and CDR2 from the germline V gene are SGHVS and FNYEAQ. The CDR3 spans 17 residues. The CDR3 sequence: CASSLVGSGYPGNEQFF.

The gene calls are TRBV28 and TRBJ1-6; absent DNA, TCRdb's TRBD1 call cannot be checked. The CDR3 loop spans 16 amino acids. Germline V lookup: CDR1 MDHEN, CDR2 SYDVKM. The CDR3 is CASSRQGTYHNSPLHF.

The chain carries TRBV7-9 and TRBJ2-7. The CDR3 is 14 amino acids. Germline V gene lookup returns CDR1 SEHNR and CDR2 FQNEAQ (reference sequence). The CDR3 reads CASSLTLAPYEQYF.